This TCR beta chain was identified in a study of T cell responses to AZD1222 COVID-19 vaccine (dated by TCRdb to about 2021). Background on the whole study: TCR sequencing covered roughly 230 trial participants: some 210 given two doses of AZD1222 and 26 given two doses of MenACWY control vaccine. Enrollment into the trials was organized by age into subgroups of 18-55, 56-69 and 70-plus years, and those subgroups contained roughly 140, 27 and 60 TCR-sequenced participants, respectively. Paper-wide results and their limitations: Conclusions about previously exposed vaccinees are limited, since just six AZD1222 recipients were seropositive for SARS-CoV-2 at baseline. Because no day 14 peak-response samples were available, the repertoires could be characterized only after the peak T cell response. CD4 TCRs associated with the vaccine covered the entire spike protein, and the dominant responses were in regions 160-218 and 743-854. The 56-69-year group was small, and its depth increase did not reach significance, likely because of low power. Most participants were white British and females outnumbered males, and the authors suggested that clonal diversity may have been underestimated. After two AZD1222 doses, both the breadth and the depth of spike-specific TCRs were significantly higher than at day 0 and than in MenACWY recipients. Epitopes outside the regions mutated in the B.1.351 and B.1.1.7 variants were reportedly recognized by nearly half of the unique spike-specific TCRs.

Read against the paper, the sample's time point label means: about 28 days (+/-7) after the second vaccine dose. AZD1222 recipients given second doses at about 4 weeks or at about 12 weeks were pooled, since spike-specific TCR depth and breadth were not found to differ between the two schedules. Samples from vaccinated people were obtained from the UK trials COV001 and COV002, which included a single-blind randomized controlled phase 2/3 trial of AZD1222 (ChAdOx1 nCoV-19) in healthy adults. For TCRbeta chain sequencing, PBMC samples from trial participants were taken at day 0 and at day 28 after the second dose. The CDR3 regions of human TCRbeta chains were analyzed by immunosequencing. Concerning the study's data processing: TCRs in the repertoires were matched against a reference library of SARS-CoV-2-specific TCRs that had been generated with the MIRA antigen-specificity platform. Breadth meant the fraction of unique TCRs that were SARS-CoV-2-associated, whereas depth meant the fraction of total T cells that were SARS-CoV-2-associated. Using the MIRA data, each spike-specific TCR was mapped to the spike region that the TCR reacts to and placed in a CD4 or CD8 class. Log10-transformed breadth and depth values were compared by one-way ANOVA with Sidak's multiple comparisons tests. TCRdb obtained this table from immuneACCESS and retained in-frame rearrangements with V and J assigned. These tables miss some clones; where compared with another copy, unresolved V genes account for less than half of the shortfall, and the remainder is unexplained. The V and J calls and clone size were taken over from that table, and D and trimming were inferred from the DNA. This sample holds approximately 120,000 clones; approximately 85% were observed only once. Just under 4.5% of the sample is taken by the ten largest.

Counted from cysteine to phenylalanine, this CDR3 has 17 amino acids. The read is trimmed to its CDR3 DNA, 51 bases read in frame from base 1. Relative to germline, V is missing 2 bases and J is missing 6 bases, with 11 bases of the junction outside any gene match. Reading the germline V gene (reference sequence) gives CDR1 SEHNR and CDR2 FQNEAQ. Details on this clone: What this receptor recognizes is not known. No base qualities exist here, and no much larger clone lies one base off it.

The rearrangement combines TRBV7-9 with TRBJ1-5; TRBD1 lines up with 9 middle nucleotides. Specimen: peripheral blood, collected 28 days after the second AZD1222 dose. This receptor was taken from an adult who received the AZD1222 COVID-19 vaccine. The sequenced DNA is TGTGCCAGCAGCTTAAAAGGGGACAGGGAAGGGGGTCAGCCCCAGCATTTT. This encodes CASSLKGDREGGQPQHF. Reference TRBV7-9 and TRBJ1-5 proteins supply the regions before and after the CDR3; the full variable domain is: DTGVSQNPRHKITKRGQNVTFRCDPISEHNRLYWYRQTLGQGPEFLTYFQNEAQLEKSRLLSDRFSAERPKGSFSTLEIQRTEQGDSAMYLCASSLKGDREGGQPQHFGDGTRLSIL.